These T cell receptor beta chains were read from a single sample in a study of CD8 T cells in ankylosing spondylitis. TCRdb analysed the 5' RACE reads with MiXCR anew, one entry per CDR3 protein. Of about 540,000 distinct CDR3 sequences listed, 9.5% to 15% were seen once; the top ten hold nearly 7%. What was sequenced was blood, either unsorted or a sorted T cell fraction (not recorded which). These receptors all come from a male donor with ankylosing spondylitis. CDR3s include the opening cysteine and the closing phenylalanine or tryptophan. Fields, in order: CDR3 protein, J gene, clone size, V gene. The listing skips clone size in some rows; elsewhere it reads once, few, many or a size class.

CDR3 protein: CASRPREHPSYEQYF; J gene: TRBJ2-7; clone size: -; V gene: TRBV27
CDR3 protein: CASSPPGNKAFF; J gene: TRBJ1-1; clone size: few; V gene: TRBV6-2/TRBV6-3
CDR3 protein: CASSQSQANEQFF; J gene: TRBJ2-1; clone size: few; V gene: TRBV14
CDR3 protein: CASSLGTWGNEQFF; J gene: TRBJ2-1; clone size: few; V gene: TRBV5-1
CDR3 protein: CSARVYGLASDNEQFF; J gene: TRBJ2-1; clone size: few; V gene: TRBV20-1
CDR3 protein: CASSESRTSYTNEQFF; J gene: TRBJ2-1; clone size: few; V gene: TRBV6-1
CDR3 protein: CSASTEHYNSPLHF; J gene: TRBJ1-6; clone size: few; V gene: TRBV20-1
CDR3 protein: CSARKDMNTGELFF; J gene: TRBJ2-2; clone size: few; V gene: TRBV20-1
CDR3 protein: CASSRDANSNQPQHF; J gene: TRBJ1-5; clone size: -; V gene: TRBV9
CDR3 protein: CATSRDSLIAGDTQYF; J gene: TRBJ2-3; clone size: few; V gene: TRBV15
CDR3 protein: CSALGGVGNTIYF; J gene: TRBJ1-3; clone size: few; V gene: TRBV20-1
CDR3 protein: CASSFIQGEAFF; J gene: TRBJ1-1; clone size: -; V gene: TRBV11-3
CDR3 protein: CATSPGQGKGSNNEQFF; J gene: TRBJ2-1; clone size: few; V gene: TRBV24-1
CDR3 protein: CASSPRGTSNEQFF; J gene: TRBJ2-1; clone size: -; V gene: TRBV5-6